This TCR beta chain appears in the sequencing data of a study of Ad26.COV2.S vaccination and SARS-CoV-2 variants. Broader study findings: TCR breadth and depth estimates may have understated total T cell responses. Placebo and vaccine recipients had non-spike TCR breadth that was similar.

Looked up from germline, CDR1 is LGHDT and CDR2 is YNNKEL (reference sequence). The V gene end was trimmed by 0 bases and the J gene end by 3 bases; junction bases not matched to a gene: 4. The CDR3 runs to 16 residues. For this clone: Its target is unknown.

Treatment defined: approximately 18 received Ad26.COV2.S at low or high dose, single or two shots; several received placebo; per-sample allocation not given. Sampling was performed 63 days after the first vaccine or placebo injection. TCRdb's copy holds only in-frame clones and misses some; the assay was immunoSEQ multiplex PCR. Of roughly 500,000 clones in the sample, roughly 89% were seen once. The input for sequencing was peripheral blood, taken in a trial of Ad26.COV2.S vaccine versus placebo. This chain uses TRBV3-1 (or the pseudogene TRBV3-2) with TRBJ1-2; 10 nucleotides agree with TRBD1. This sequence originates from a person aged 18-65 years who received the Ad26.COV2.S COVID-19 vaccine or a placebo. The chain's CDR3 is CASSQEWDRGDYGYTF. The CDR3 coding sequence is TGTGCCAGCAGCCAAGAATGGGACAGGGGTGACTATGGCTACACCTTC.